The subject of this entry is one T cell receptor beta chain. The data stem from a study of blood T cells in healthy people across ages. Per germline, CDR1 SGHRS and CDR2 YFSETQ. The CDR3 is 13 amino acids. Primed by a sample-barcoded 5' primer and a J-beta primer mix, a second PCR proceeded for 7 to 11 cycles. TCRdb itself ran the 5' RACE reads through MiXCR, one entry per CDR3 protein. The sample has around 870,000 distinct CDR3 sequences, around 30% seen once. This sequence originates from an elderly woman in good health. Material for sequencing was blood. The rearrangement joins TRBV5-1 to TRBJ2-5; D is unresolved. The J call is uncertain, as TRBJ2-7 better fits the DNA end. The CDR3 nucleotides read TGCGCCAGCAGCTTGACAGAAGCCTACGAGCAGTACTTC. Protein: CASSLTEAYEQYF.